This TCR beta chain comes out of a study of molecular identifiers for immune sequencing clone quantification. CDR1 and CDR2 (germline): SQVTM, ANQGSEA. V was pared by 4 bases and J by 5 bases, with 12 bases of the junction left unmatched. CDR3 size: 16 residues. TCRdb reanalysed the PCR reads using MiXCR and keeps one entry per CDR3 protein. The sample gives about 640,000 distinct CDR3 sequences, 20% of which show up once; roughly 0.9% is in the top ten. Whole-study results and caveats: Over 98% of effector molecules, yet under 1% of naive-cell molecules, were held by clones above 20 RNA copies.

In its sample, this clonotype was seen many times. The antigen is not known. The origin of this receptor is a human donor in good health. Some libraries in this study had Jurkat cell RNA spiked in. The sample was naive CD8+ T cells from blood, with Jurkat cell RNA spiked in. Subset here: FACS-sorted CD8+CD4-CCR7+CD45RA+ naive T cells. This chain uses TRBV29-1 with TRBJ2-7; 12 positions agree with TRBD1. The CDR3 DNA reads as TGCAGCGTTGGGCTAACGGGACAGGGGGCGCAGAACGAGCAGTACTTC. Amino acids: CSVGLTGQGAQNEQYF.